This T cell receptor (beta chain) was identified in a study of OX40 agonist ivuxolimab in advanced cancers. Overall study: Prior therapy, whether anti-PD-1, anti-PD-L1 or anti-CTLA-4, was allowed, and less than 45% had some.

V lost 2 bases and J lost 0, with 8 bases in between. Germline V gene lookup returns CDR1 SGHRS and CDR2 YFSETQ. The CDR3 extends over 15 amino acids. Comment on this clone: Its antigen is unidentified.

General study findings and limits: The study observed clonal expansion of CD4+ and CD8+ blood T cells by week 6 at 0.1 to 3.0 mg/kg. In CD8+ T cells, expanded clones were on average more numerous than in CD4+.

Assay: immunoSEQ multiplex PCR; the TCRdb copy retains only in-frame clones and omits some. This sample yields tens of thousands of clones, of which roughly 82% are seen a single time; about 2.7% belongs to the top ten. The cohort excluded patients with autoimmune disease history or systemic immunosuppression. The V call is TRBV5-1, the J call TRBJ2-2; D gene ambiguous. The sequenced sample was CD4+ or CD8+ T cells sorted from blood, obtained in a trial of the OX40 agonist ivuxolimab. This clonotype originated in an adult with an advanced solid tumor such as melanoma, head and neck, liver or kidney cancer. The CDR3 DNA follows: TGCGCCAGCAGCTTTACGGCCTCGAACACCGGGGAGCTGTTTTTT. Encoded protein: CASSFTASNTGELFF.